The sample holds one count of the clone carrying this T cell receptor beta chain. The data are from a study of blood T cell repertoires in COVID-19. About the research overall: The cDNA or gDNA used as material had been derived from T cells, B-cell-depleted T cells, or PBMCs.

Under the authors' procedure: Estimation of nucleated cell counts relied on the amplification of reference gene primers. Sequencing was performed with immunoSEQ multiplex PCR; in TCRdb, only in-frame clones are kept and a portion is missing. V and J calls and clone size are copied from that table; D and trimming were computed from the DNA. The data contain about 280,000 clones, 75% to 90% of them singletons. The length of the CDR3 is 15 residues. The V gene lost 0 bases and the J gene lost 1 base, with 10 bases spanning the gap. The germline V gene has CDR1 KGHSH and CDR2 LQKENI. This sequence was found in a man in his forties or fifties with acute or convalescent COVID-19. Sequencing was carried out using peripheral blood. This rearrangement joins TRBV18 to TRBJ2-7, with a weak D call TRBD2 (5 bases). CDR3 region: CASSPPSRGSYEQYF. CDR3 bases: TGTGCCAGCTCACCACCGTCACGAGGGTCCTACGAGCAGTACTTC.